This T cell receptor (beta chain) was captured by sequencing in a study of blood T cells in healthy people across ages (dated by TCRdb to the mid-2010s). With respect to the entire study: In model experiments, template switching captured roughly one uniquely barcoded TCR beta cDNA molecule for every two T cells. To track age-related changes in TCR beta repertoire diversity, the study relied on deep sequencing normalized with unique cDNA molecular identifiers. The donors were divided into four age groups: young (average around 15 years), middle-aged (about 40), aged (about 56) and long-lived (about 84). To avoid experimental bias, donors of different ages were distributed randomly across sequencing lanes. For two donors (one aged 18 to 29 and one aged 80 or older), the study analyzed two additional independent replicas of 1 million unique cDNA reads from the same blood draw. What the authors observed across the whole study: Estimates of total diversity based on one million sequenced T cells were considered lower bounds and underestimates. Compared with the aged group, more naive CD4+ T cells, fewer expanded clones and increased TCR diversity were shown by the long-lived group, suggesting age selection. Observed TCR beta diversity per million T cells fell roughly linearly with age, and a significant reduction was already apparent by age roughly 40. There was a strong correlation between observed TCR beta diversity and the percentage of naive T cells measured by flow cytometry. Since profiling was done on bulk unsorted PBMCs, naive and antigen-experienced compartments could not be conclusively compared. Because donor CMV infection status was unknown, age-related changes in expanded clonotypes were potentially confounded.

Systemically healthy Caucasian individuals from Russia, 35 to 50 in total and aged roughly 6 to 90 years, were included as donors. Each donor gave approximately 10 milliliters of peripheral blood, collected into EDTA-treated Vacutainer tubes. PBMCs were isolated by Ficoll-Paque density-gradient centrifugation, with at least 6 million obtained per sample. Trizol reagent was used to extract total RNA from the PBMCs, yielding at least 6 micrograms per sample. For every donor, an aliquot of PBMCs went through flow cytometry to measure the percentages of naive CD45RAhigh/CD27high T cells. V ends up 6 bases short and J 4 bases short, with an unmatched junction base count of 2. Sequences DFQATT (CDR1) and SNEGSKA (CDR2) are obtained from the germline V gene (reference sequence). Reading from cysteine to phenylalanine, the CDR3 counts 13 amino acids. Only the CDR3 part of the read is kept: 39 bases, read in frame from the first base.

This clonotype came up a few times. The antigen it recognizes is unknown. It has no much larger one-base neighbor in the sample; base qualities were not kept. Library preparation was by 5' RACE. Instrument used: Illumina HiSeq 2500. A second PCR of 7 to 11 cycles was run with a J-beta primer mix and a sample-barcoded 5' primer. Each TCR beta cDNA molecule received a unique molecular identifier from a template-switch 5' adaptor carrying 12 random nucleotides. At least 3 million CDR3-containing paired-end reads were obtained from each sample. First-strand cDNA was synthesized from all RNA with the Mint cDNA synthesis kit, primed by a TRBC-specific oligonucleotide. Following uracil-DNA glycosylase treatment, a first 18-cycle PCR with universal primers M1SS and BC2_uni_R was performed on all cDNA. Per the source publication's procedure: For normalization, 1 million high-quality reads, each with a distinct molecular identifier, were randomly selected from each sample. Reads sharing molecular identifiers were discarded rather than binned into consensus sequences. MiTCR, set to a Q25 quality threshold and the strictest error-elimination algorithm, was used for CDR3 identification, clonotype clustering and error correction. A nonparametric unseen species model using Euler transformation provided a lower-bound estimate of total TCR beta diversity. The raw public data were reprocessed by TCRdb itself: fastp quality trimming at Q25, MiXCR clonotype calling, in-frame beta chains only. All rows with the same CDR3 protein become a single entry with the most common DNA and genes. V and J calls and clone size were set by TCRdb, not the authors. The sample table lists around 650,000 distinct CDR3 sequences, approximately 40% of them with a count of one. The ten largest clones represent about 32% of the sample.

The sequenced material came from blood. This clonotype was sampled from a man at least 80 years old in good health. The receptor chain draws on TRBV20-1 and TRBJ2-5; 13 bases in the junction line up with TRBD2. CDR3 protein: CSAGTSGAETQYF. The DNA reads as follows: TGCAGTGCGGGGACTAGCGGGGCAGAGACCCAGTACTTC.